The present T cell receptor (beta chain) was sequenced within a study of T cell responses to AZD1222 COVID-19 vaccine (dated by TCRdb to 2020 to 2022). The study in broad terms: TCR sequencing was performed for 230 to 250 trial participants, of whom roughly 200 were given two doses of AZD1222 and around 25 were given two doses of MenACWY control vaccine. Trial participants were enrolled by age into subgroups of 18-55, 56-69 and 70-plus years, and around 140, 26 and 57 TCR-sequenced participants, respectively, were included in these subgroups.

The CDR3 regions of human TCRbeta chains were analyzed by immunosequencing. As for the original processing: TCRs in the repertoires were compared against a reference library of SARS-CoV-2-specific TCRs that had been generated with the MIRA antigen-specificity platform. Breadth meant the fraction of unique TCRs that were SARS-CoV-2-associated, whereas depth meant the fraction of total T cells that were SARS-CoV-2-associated. Using the MIRA data, every spike-specific TCR was mapped to the spike region that the TCR reacted to and assigned to either a CD4 or a CD8 class. Log10-transformed breadth and depth values were compared by one-way ANOVA with Sidak's multiple comparisons tests. The immuneACCESS repertoire file appears here via TCRdb, limited to in-frame rearrangements. These files lack a portion of the clones; in checked studies, under half of the deficit traces to unresolved V genes, and the cause of the others is not known. V and J calls and clone size are those listed in that table; D and trimming were worked out from the DNA. The sample table holds around 180,000 clones, of which around 86% were seen once. About 3% of the sample comes from the top ten.

Broader findings and caveats from the paper: Conclusions about previously exposed vaccinees are limited because only 6 or 7 AZD1222 recipients were SARS-CoV-2 seropositive at baseline. In the small 56-69-year group, the increase in depth fell short of significance, most likely because of low power. Reportedly, close to half of the unique spike-specific TCRs recognized epitopes lying outside the regions that are mutated in the B.1.351 and B.1.1.7 variants. Because no day 14 peak-response samples were available, repertoires were characterized only after the peak T cell response. CD4 TCRs associated with the vaccine covered the entire spike protein, and the dominant responses were in regions 160-218 and 743-854. Most participants were white British and females outnumbered males, and the authors suggested that clonal diversity may have been underestimated. A significant rise in spike-specific TCR breadth and depth was observed after two AZD1222 doses relative to day 0 and relative to MenACWY recipients.

The time point label of this sample denotes: baseline before first vaccination. The treatment or condition tag for this specimen amounts to: meningococcal conjugate vaccine given as trial control. Samples from vaccinated people were obtained from the UK trials COV001 and COV002, which included a single-blind randomized controlled phase 2/3 trial of AZD1222 (ChAdOx1 nCoV-19) in healthy adults. For TCRbeta chain sequencing, PBMC samples were collected from trial participants at day 0 and at day 28 after the second dose. The table lists this clone with a count of one. No cognate antigen has been identified for it. There are no base qualities to consult, and no much larger clone falls within one base. Its CDR3 holds 12 amino acids, cysteine through phenylalanine. The retained sequence is limited to the CDR3, 36 bases, with the frame set at the first base. Sequences LNHDA (CDR1) and SQIVND (CDR2) are obtained from the germline V gene (reference sequence). V is pared back by 6 bases and J by 1 base, with 5 bases lying between the germline termini.

This receptor chain uses TRBV19 and TRBJ2-3; the D gene assignment is ambiguous. This receptor was taken from an adult in good health. This sample comprised peripheral blood, obtained on day 0 of MenACWY control vaccination. The CDR3 in this case is CASSFGTDTQYF. The DNA sequence reads TGTGCCAGTAGCTTTGGCACAGATACGCAGTATTTT.